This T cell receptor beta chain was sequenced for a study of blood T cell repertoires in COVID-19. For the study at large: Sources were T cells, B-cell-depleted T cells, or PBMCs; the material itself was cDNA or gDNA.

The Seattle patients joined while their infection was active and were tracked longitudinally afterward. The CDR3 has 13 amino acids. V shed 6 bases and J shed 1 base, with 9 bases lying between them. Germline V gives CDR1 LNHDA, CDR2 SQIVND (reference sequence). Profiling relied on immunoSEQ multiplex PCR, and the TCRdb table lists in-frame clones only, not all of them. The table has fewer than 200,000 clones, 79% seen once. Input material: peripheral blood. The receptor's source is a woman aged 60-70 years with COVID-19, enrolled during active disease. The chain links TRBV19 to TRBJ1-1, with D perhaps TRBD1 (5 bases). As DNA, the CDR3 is TGTGCCAGTAGCCTCGGACAGAACACTGAAGCTTTCTTT. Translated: CASSLGQNTEAFF.